This TCR beta chain was identified in a study of shared T cell receptors in the human thymus. CDR3 size: 14 residues. Germline V CDR1 and CDR2: SEHNR, FQNEAQ (reference sequence). The V end lost 2 bases, the J end lost 8 bases, and 12 bases lay between the germline ends. The repertoire was sequenced with immunoSEQ multiplex PCR; TCRdb's copy has only in-frame clones and lacks some. Counted here are hundreds of thousands of clones, approximately 90% occurring once; the ten biggest clones make up over 0.008%. In addition, the sample was reused for a study of human thymus T cells. This second study notes: The people who donated were healthy Finnish babies having corrective surgery for congenital heart defects. Thymus was obtained from resections taken during corrective heart surgery. V and J genes seemed to be used with bias in thymic and blood repertoires. Related work found strong thymic repertoire overlap between unrelated individuals.

V is TRBV7-9 and J is TRBJ1-4; tentative D call: TRBD1 (6 bases). Sequencing was performed on thymocytes. The clonotype was recovered from a boy in the first two years of life with a congenital heart defect. The CDR3 region has the DNA TGTGCCAGCAGCTTACAGGGGCGGCGCGAAAAACTGTTTTTT. It codes for CASSLQGRREKLFF. Based on the CDR3 plus reference TRBV7-9 and TRBJ1-4, the full variable domain is DTGVSQNPRHKITKRGQNVTFRCDPISEHNRLYWYRQTLGQGPEFLTYFQNEAQLEKSRLLSDRFSAERPKGSFSTLEIQRTEQGDSAMYLCASSLQGRREKLFFGSGTQLSVL.